The rows below give T cell receptor beta chains drawn from one sample of a study of tumor and adjacent non-tumor tissue in lung cancer. TCRdb re-called the multiplex PCR reads through MiXCR, storing one row per CDR3 protein. The repertoire holds about 110,000 distinct CDR3 sequences, with about 65% as singletons. Sequencing used distant non-tumor lung tissue. The receptors were gathered from a man between 60 and 75 years old with non-small cell lung cancer. Both conserved end residues are part of each CDR3. The D gene is left open where the match is weak. Clone size appears in some rows only: once, few, many, or a class for an expanded clone.

D	V	J	length	size	DNA	CDR3
TRBD2	TRBV11-2	TRBJ2-5	15	NA	TGTGCCAGTAACACCACTAGCGGGAGTGGAGAGACCCGGTACTTC	CASNTTSGSGETRYF
NA	TRBV10-3	TRBJ2-3	13	few	TGTGCCATCAGTGTCACTAGTTTCGATACGCAGTTTTTT	CAISVTSFDTQFF
NA	TRBV6-5	TRBJ2-3	15	NA	TGTGCCGGCAGTTACTGGACAGACCGCACAGATACGCAGTATTTT	CAGSYWTDRTDTQYF
TRBD2	TRBV20-1	TRBJ2-1	19	once	TGCAGTGCTAGAATAGACCAACCCACCAGCGGGAGAGCCCAAAATGAGCAGCTCTTC	CSARIDQPTSGRAQNEQLF
NA	TRBV20-1	TRBJ1-5	14	few	TGCAGTGCCGGGGGCGCAGGGAGCAATCAGCCCCAGCATTTT	CSAGGAGSNQPQHF
NA	TRBV29-1	TRBJ2-1	13	NA	TGCAGCGCTGAAGATTGGCCTAACAATGAGCAGTTCTTC	CSAEDWPNNEQFF
TRBD1	TRBV6-1	TRBJ2-3	16	NA	TGTGCCAGCAGTGAAGTAGGACAGGGGGCCCTTTTGCACCAGTATTTT	CASSEVGQGALLHQYF
NA	TRBV12-3/TRBV12-4	TRBJ2-7	13	NA	TGTGCCAACAGTGGTGTGGTCAGCTACGAGCAGTACTTC	CANSGVVSYEQYF
TRBD1	TRBV5-4	TRBJ1-5	15	many	TGTGCCAGCAGCGCGGGACAGGGAGGGAATCAGCCCCAGCATTTT	CASSAGQGGNQPQHF
NA	TRBV5-4	TRBJ2-7	14	NA	TGTGCCAACAGCGCCAGTTCAGGAAGGTACGAGCAGTACTTC	CANSASSGRYEQYF